This T cell receptor beta chain was retrieved from a study of cytomegalovirus exposure and HLA in healthy donors. Study observations and caveats: Later, an analysis showed that TCR beta chains associated with HLA were more clonally expanded than others that were equally common. Association with HLA alleles at 0.05 false discovery rate was found for around 17,000 TCR beta sequences in a later analysis.

Primers for the PCR totalled 60 Vbeta and 13 Jbeta. Profiled with immunoSEQ multiplex PCR; TCRdb holds only in-frame clones, not every one. The sample yields about 190,000 clones, roughly 12% seen once. All the people who gave samples were healthy bone marrow donors. This clone was observed a few times. Its antigen is unidentified. The germline V gene encodes CDR1 MDHEN and CDR2 SYDVKM. This CDR3 contains 14 residues. The germline V and J ends were trimmed by 5 bases and 4 bases, with 14 bases remaining between them. The sample consisted of PBMCs. The TCR comes from a man aged 50-59 years in good health and CMV-seropositive. The chain is built from TRBV28 and TRBJ1-1; tentative D call: TRBD1 (5 bases). The chain's CDR3 is CASSPIFRGTEAFF. CDR3 bases: TGTGCCAGCAGTCCCATCTTTAGGGGCACTGAAGCTTTCTTT.